The rows below give T cell receptor beta chains drawn from one sample of a study of T-cell memory formation after mild COVID-19. TCRdb used MiXCR to reprocess the 5' RACE reads, holding one entry per CDR3 protein. Of fewer than 90,000 distinct CDR3 sequences in the sample, around 14% are singletons; the top ten hold around 29%. The sample taken for sequencing was PBMCs or a T cell subset sorted from them (not recorded which). These receptors were obtained from an adult woman who had mild COVID-19 (a few samples of this study predate the infection). Cell type and time point are not known. The CDR3 runs from the conserved cysteine through the conserved F or W. Fields, in order: CDR3 DNA, CDR3 protein, V gene, J gene, D gene, clone size. A D gene is named only where the DNA matches it firmly. A clone size is listed for some rows: how often the clone was seen (once, few, many), or a class if it is expanded.

cdr3_nt: TGTGCCAGCAGCCCTTCTGGAAACACCATATATTTT; cdr3_aa: CASSPSGNTIYF; v_call: TRBV25-1; j_call: TRBJ1-3; d_call: .; clone_size: .
cdr3_nt: TGTGCCAGCAGTTCGTGGGACACCCAGTTAGAGCAGTACTTC; cdr3_aa: CASSSWDTQLEQYF; v_call: TRBV12-3/TRBV12-4; j_call: TRBJ2-7; d_call: .; clone_size: .
cdr3_nt: TGCGCCAGCAGCCAAGATGGCGGGAGAGGGACCGGGGAGCTGTTTTTT; cdr3_aa: CASSQDGGRGTGELFF; v_call: TRBV4-3; j_call: TRBJ2-2; d_call: TRBD2; clone_size: .
cdr3_nt: TGTGCCTGGGGAGGGCTCGGATTAAAAAACATTCAGTACTTC; cdr3_aa: CAWGGLGLKNIQYF; v_call: TRBV30; j_call: TRBJ2-4; d_call: .; clone_size: .
cdr3_nt: TGCAGCGTTGAACGTTTCGAGGGTGAGCAGTTCTTC; cdr3_aa: CSVERFEGEQFF; v_call: TRBV29-1; j_call: TRBJ2-1; d_call: .; clone_size: few
cdr3_nt: TGCGCCAGCAGCGTTTCGGGTGGAAGAGAGACCCAGTACTTC; cdr3_aa: CASSVSGGRETQYF; v_call: TRBV4-1; j_call: TRBJ2-5; d_call: .; clone_size: few
cdr3_nt: TGCAGCGTTGAAGGACAGGGTAAAAATGAGCAGTTCTTC; cdr3_aa: CSVEGQGKNEQFF; v_call: TRBV29-1; j_call: TRBJ2-1; d_call: TRBD1; clone_size: few
cdr3_nt: TGTGCCAGCAGTTCAACCCAGGGGGTCAGGACTAATTCACCCCTCCACTTT; cdr3_aa: CASSSTQGVRTNSPLHF; v_call: TRBV12-3/TRBV12-4; j_call: TRBJ1-6; d_call: TRBD1; clone_size: .
cdr3_nt: TGCAGTGCTCAACCGGACTCAAACTCCTACGAGCAGTACTTC; cdr3_aa: CSAQPDSNSYEQYF; v_call: TRBV20-1; j_call: TRBJ2-7; d_call: .; clone_size: many
cdr3_nt: TGTGCCAGCAGCGTAGTGGATACTGAAGCTTTCTTT; cdr3_aa: CASSVVDTEAFF; v_call: TRBV9; j_call: TRBJ1-1; d_call: .; clone_size: few
cdr3_nt: TGTGCCAGCAGCCATACAGGGAGGACGGTCTACGAGCAGTACTTC; cdr3_aa: CASSHTGRTVYEQYF; v_call: TRBV4-2; j_call: TRBJ2-7; d_call: .; clone_size: .
cdr3_nt: TGTGCCAGCAGTTTAGTACTGGACAGCCAAGAGACCCAGTACTTC; cdr3_aa: CASSLVLDSQETQYF; v_call: TRBV12-3/TRBV12-4; j_call: TRBJ2-5; d_call: .; clone_size: few
cdr3_nt: TGTGCTAGTGGTGACCGGGACACCGGCTCCTACGAGCAGTACTTC; cdr3_aa: CASGDRDTGSYEQYF; v_call: TRBV12-5; j_call: TRBJ2-7; d_call: .; clone_size: few
cdr3_nt: TGCGCCAGCAGCCCCTGGGACACCGGCTCCTACAATGAGCAGTTCTTC; cdr3_aa: CASSPWDTGSYNEQFF; v_call: TRBV5-1; j_call: TRBJ2-1; d_call: .; clone_size: many
cdr3_nt: TGTGCCACCAGCAGTATAGACACCGTGGAGCTGTTTTTT; cdr3_aa: CATSSIDTVELFF; v_call: TRBV15; j_call: TRBJ2-2; d_call: .; clone_size: .
cdr3_nt: TGTGCCAGCAGCGCTGACAGGGCTGGGAATGAGCAGTTCTTC; cdr3_aa: CASSADRAGNEQFF; v_call: TRBV9; j_call: TRBJ2-1; d_call: TRBD1; clone_size: few
cdr3_nt: TGTGCCAGCAGCCTTAGCGCCCGAGGATTGGGCACTGAAGCTTTCTTT; cdr3_aa: CASSLSARGLGTEAFF; v_call: TRBV7-9; j_call: TRBJ1-1; d_call: .; clone_size: few
cdr3_nt: TGTGCCAGCAGTTGGGGGCCTGGGGCCAACGTCCTGACTTTC; cdr3_aa: CASSWGPGANVLTF; v_call: TRBV28; j_call: TRBJ2-6; d_call: .; clone_size: few
cdr3_nt: TGCGCCAGCAGCCAAGAACGACTAGCGGAAGAGACCCAGTACTTC; cdr3_aa: CASSQERLAEETQYF; v_call: TRBV4-1; j_call: TRBJ2-5; d_call: TRBD2; clone_size: few
cdr3_nt: TGTGCCAGTAGTATAGCGAACTCTGGGGCCAACGTCCTGACTTTC; cdr3_aa: CASSIANSGANVLTF; v_call: TRBV19; j_call: TRBJ2-6; d_call: .; clone_size: .